This passage covers 31 T cell receptor beta chains from one sample sequenced in a study of blood T cell repertoires in COVID-19. The repertoire was sequenced with immunoSEQ multiplex PCR; TCRdb's copy has only in-frame clones and lacks some. Of 150,000 to 200,000 clones listed, more than 85% are singletons. Sequencing used peripheral blood. Every receptor here comes from a man aged 60 to 75 with COVID-19, enrolled during active disease.

This clone showed up just once. V usage is TRBV5-4 and J usage is TRBJ2-1; perhaps TRBD2 as D (5 bases). The CDR3 runs to 15 residues. Trimming took off 0 bases at V and 0 bases at J, with 7 bases between the two ends. CDR1 is SGHNT, CDR2 YYREEE, per germline (reference sequence). CDR3 region: CASSLGGSSYNEQFF. The CDR3 DNA is TGTGCCAGCAGCTTGGGAGGGAGCTCCTACAATGAGCAGTTCTTC.

This clone has only one observation. The chain recombines TRBV4-2 with TRBJ1-1, with a tentative D call TRBD1 (6 bases). The length of the CDR3 is 17 residues. Germline CDR1 LGHNA, CDR2 YNFKEQ. Trimming shortened V by 1 base and J by 1 base, and 16 bases separated the two germline ends. CDR3 residues: CASSQGPFGTQNTEAFF. CDR3 nucleotides: TGTGCCAGCAGCCAAGGACCGTTCGGGACACAGAACACTGAAGCTTTCTTT.

Notes on this clone: Germline and junction disagree at one end, which may indicate a read error. The rearrangement joins TRBV11-1 to TRBJ2-7; 9 bases fit TRBD1. Germline-derived CDR1 and CDR2 are SGHAT and FQDESV (reference sequence). The CDR3 has 15 residues. Written as DNA, the CDR3 is TGTGCCAGCAGCAAAACCGGGACAGGGTCCTACGGGCAGTACTTC. This gives the protein CASSKTGTGSYGQYF.

This sequence joins TRBV3-1 (or the pseudogene TRBV3-2) and TRBJ1-1; no firm D call. Trimming took 1 base from V and 0 from J, leaving 6 bases between them. Germline V gene sequence: CDR1 LGHDT, CDR2 YNNKEL (reference sequence). CDR3 size: 14 residues. In nucleotides, the CDR3 is TGTGCCAGCAGCCAAGTGGCAGTGAACACTGAAGCTTTCTTT. Residues: CASSQVAVNTEAFF.

This clone has more than one count but fewer than ten. Other DNA sequences in this sample translate to the same CDR3. This sequence joins TRBV19 and TRBJ1-4, with D possibly being TRBD1 (6 bases). Germline CDR1 reads LNHDA; CDR2 reads SQIVND (reference sequence). The V end was cut by 3 bases, the J end by 5 bases, with 10 bases between. The CDR3 is 14 amino acids. The chain's CDR3 is CASSIGQSNEKLFF. In DNA form, the CDR3 reads TGTGCCAGTAGTATCGGACAGAGCAATGAAAAACTGTTTTTT.

The chain employs TRBV11-2 and TRBJ1-3; 9 bases match TRBD1. Germline CDR1 and CDR2: SGHAT and FQNNGV. The CDR3 consists of 18 residues. V lost 4 bases and J lost 2; bases outside the gene matches: 12. The CDR3 region has the DNA TGTGCCAGCAGCTCGTCCGGGACAGGGTGGCGGACTGGAAACACCATATATTTT. Its translation is CASSSSGTGWRTGNTIYF. Full variable domain (remainder filled in from reference TRBV11-2 and TRBJ1-3): EAGVAQSPRYKIIEKRQSVAFWCNPISGHATLYWYQQILGQGPKLLIQFQNNGVVDDSQLPKDRFSAERLKGVDSTLKIQPAKLEDSAVYLCASSSSGTGWRTGNTIYFGEGSWLTVV.

V is TRBV12-3 or TRBV12-4 and J is TRBJ2-7, with TRBD2 as a possible D gene (5 bases). There are 11 residues in the CDR3. Trimming removed 5 bases at V and 3 bases at J, with 5 bases between. The CDR3 is CASSEGYEQYF. The CDR3 region has the DNA TGTGCCAGCAGTGAGGGCTACGAGCAGTACTTC.

The CDR3 is CASAVMSEAFF. DNA for the CDR3: TGTGCCAGCGCGGTCATGTCTGAAGCTTTCTTT. This chain connects TRBV18 to TRBJ1-1; D not resolved. Germline CDR1 reads KGHSH; CDR2 reads LQKENI. This CDR3 is built from 11 residues. V lost 8 bases and J lost 6, with 10 bases in between.

This clone was detected only a few times. This rearrangement joins TRBV30 to TRBJ1-1, with 7 positions matching TRBD1. Germline trimming cut 8 bases from V and 2 bases from J; bases unmatched to any gene: 8. The germline V gene has CDR1 GTSNPN and CDR2 SVGIG (reference sequence). The CDR3 has 13 residues. The CDR3 is CALEGQQNTEAFF. Written as DNA, the CDR3 is TGTGCCCTAGAGGGACAGCAAAACACTGAAGCTTTCTTT.

The chain couples TRBV2 to TRBJ2-3; TRBD1 might be the D (6 bases). Germline CDR1 reads SNHLY; CDR2 reads FYNNEI. V was shortened by 8 bases and J by 0 bases, with 12 bases between the two germline ends. The CDR3 is 14 amino acids. DNA of the CDR3: TGTGCCAGCTGTAGGGACACTAGCACAGATACGCAGTATTTT. It specifies CASCRDTSTDTQYF.

CDR3 nucleotide sequence: TGTGCCAGCTCCCCTCCAGGTTCTGGAAACACCATATATTTT. This translates into CASSPPGSGNTIYF. The rearrangement joins TRBV18 to TRBJ1-3, with no clear D. V lost 6 bases and J 1 base, leaving 10 bases between the germline ends. Per germline, CDR1 KGHSH and CDR2 LQKENI. The CDR3 sequence is 14 residues long.

This sequence joins TRBV28 and TRBJ1-3; 9 nucleotides match TRBD1. CDR1 and CDR2 (germline): MDHEN, SYDVKM. J lost 0 bases, V lost 6 bases, and 12 bases had no gene match. The CDR3 totals 18 residues. The chain's CDR3 is CASSLLPGTGNSGNTIYF. The DNA for the CDR3 is TGTGCCAGCAGCCTCCTTCCCGGGACAGGGAACTCTGGAAACACCATATATTTT.

The rearrangement uses TRBV7-8 and TRBJ2-2; no definite D call. CDR1 is SGHVS and CDR2 is FQNEAQ in the germline V gene. V lost 4 bases and J 7 bases, leaving 13 bases between the germline ends. There are 14 residues in the CDR3. The CDR3 here is CASSSPTLVGELFF. DNA for the CDR3: TGTGCCAGCAGCTCACCGACTTTGGTCGGGGAGCTGTTTTTT.

CDR3 DNA sequence: TGTGCCAGCAGCCAAAAACAGGGGGACGACGAGCAGTACTTC. Amino acid sequence: CASSQKQGDDEQYF. The chain links TRBV4-2 to TRBJ2-7, with TRBD1 identical over 8 bases. Trimming took 2 bases from V and 5 from J; bases not matched to a gene: 5. The CDR3 is 14 residues long. From germline, CDR1 is LGHNA and CDR2 YNFKEQ.

The V and J genes are TRBV19 and TRBJ2-3, with a weak D call TRBD1 (5 bases). CDR3 length: 13 amino acids. Germline CDR1 LNHDA, CDR2 SQIVND (reference sequence). V was clipped by 6 bases and J by 6 bases, with 13 bases between them. The CDR3 bases are TGTGCCAGTAGCGAGACAGATACGGATACGCAGTATTTT. Its translation is CASSETDTDTQYF.

The V and J genes are TRBV20-1 and TRBJ2-7; 9 positions agree with TRBD1. Germline V gives CDR1 DFQATT, CDR2 SNEGSKA (reference sequence). This CDR3 has 14 residues. J lost 4 bases, V lost 3 bases, and 7 bases had no gene match. CDR3 loop: CSASLGQGSYEQYF. The CDR3 bases are TGCAGTGCTAGTTTGGGACAGGGTAGTTACGAGCAGTACTTC.

The rearrangement uses TRBV19 and TRBJ1-5; D is possibly TRBD1 (5 bases). Trimming removed 7 bases from V and 6 bases from J, with 16 bases in between. CDR1 and CDR2 (germline): LNHDA, SQIVND (reference sequence). The CDR3 spans 14 residues. The CDR3 loop reads CASTQAGHGQPQHF. In DNA form, the CDR3 reads TGTGCCAGTACCCAAGCGGGGCACGGTCAGCCCCAGCATTTT.

This chain connects TRBV2 to TRBJ2-7, with no clear D. CDR1 and CDR2 (germline): SNHLY, FYNNEI. This CDR3 has 14 residues. Trimming stripped 3 bases from V and 0 bases from J, with 9 bases between. The CDR3 spells CASSDELNSYEQYF. CDR3 nucleotides: TGTGCCAGCAGTGATGAACTAAACTCCTACGAGCAGTACTTC.

This chain joins TRBV7-2 and TRBJ1-6, with D possibly TRBD1 on 6 matching bases. The germline V gene has CDR1 SGHTA and CDR2 FQGNSA. The CDR3 runs 15 residues. V lost 2 bases, J lost 1 base, and 6 bases lay in between. CDR3 sequence reads: CASSLQGSYNSPLHF. The CDR3 region has the DNA TGTGCCAGCAGCTTACAGGGGTCCTATAATTCACCCCTCCACTTT. Supplemented by reference TRBV7-2 and TRBJ1-6, the full variable domain reads GAGVSQSPSNKVTEKGKDVELRCDPISGHTALYWYRQSLGQGLEFLIYFQGNSAPDKSGLPSDRFSAERTGGSVSTLTIQRTQQEDSAVYLCASSLQGSYNSPLHFGNGTRLTVT.

The V and J genes are TRBV4-2 and TRBJ1-4, with 8 bases that match TRBD1. The CDR3 length is 15 residues. V was pared by 1 base and J by 6 bases, with 4 bases of the junction left unmatched. CDR1 is LGHNA, CDR2 YNFKEQ, per germline. The CDR3, as DNA: TGTGCCAGCAGCCAAGGGGTGACAGGGGATGAAAAACTGTTTTTT. This encodes CASSQGVTGDEKLFF.

This rearrangement joins TRBV18 to TRBJ1-1; the match to TRBD1 covers 9 bases. The V gene end was trimmed by 6 bases and the J gene end by 6 bases; junction bases not matched to a gene: 17. The CDR3 is 17 amino acids. From germline, CDR1 is KGHSH and CDR2 LQKENI. For the CDR3, the DNA is TGTGCCAGCTCTCAATCTACCGGGACAGGGCGTGACGCTGAAGCTTTCTTT. This encodes CASSQSTGTGRDAEAFF.

The V and J genes are TRBV11-2 and TRBJ2-7, with a tentative D call TRBD1 (6 bases). V was clipped by 1 base and J by 4 bases, with 11 bases between them. The CDR3 contains 14 residues. Germline V gene data show CDR1 as SGHAT and CDR2 as FQNNGV. CDR3 DNA: TGTGCCAGCAGCTTAGGTAGCAGGGGATACGAGCAGTACTTC. It is translated as CASSLGSRGYEQYF.

V and J are TRBV25-1 and TRBJ1-1, with 7 nucleotides matching TRBD1. V was pared by 1 base and J by 6 bases, with 8 bases of the junction left unmatched. CDR3 length: 15 residues. Germline CDR1 reads MGHDK; CDR2 reads SYGVNS. For the CDR3, the DNA is TGTGCCAGCAGTGAATGGACGACAGGGAAGGCTGAAGCTTTCTTT. Its translation: CASSEWTTGKAEAFF.

The chain combines TRBV5-4 with TRBJ2-7; no clear D gene. Per germline, CDR1 SGHNT and CDR2 YYREEE (reference sequence). With 1 base removed from V and 0 bases from J, the gap between germline ends came to 8 bases. The CDR3 extends over 14 amino acids. CDR3 sequence (DNA): TGTGCCAGCAGCTTGATGGCCGACTCCTACGAGCAGTACTTC. It specifies CASSLMADSYEQYF.

V and J are TRBV28 and TRBJ1-5; D unresolved. V lost 6 bases, J lost 0 bases, and 3 bases lay in between. This CDR3 comprises 12 residues. Germline-derived CDR1 and CDR2 are MDHEN and SYDVKM. The chain's CDR3 is CASSYSNQPQHF. For the CDR3, the DNA is TGTGCCAGCAGCTATAGCAATCAGCCCCAGCATTTT.

At least ten counts were recorded for this clone. V gene TRBV3-1 (or the pseudogene TRBV3-2) combines with J gene TRBJ1-2; 7 positions match TRBD1. With 4 bases clipped from V and 4 bases from J, the junction kept 9 bases outside the gene matches. Germline CDR1 is LGHDT and CDR2 is YNNKEL (reference sequence). The CDR3 sequence is 15 residues long. The CDR3 loop is CASSPNYRGSYGYTF. The CDR3, as DNA: TGTGCCAGCAGCCCAAATTACAGGGGCTCCTATGGCTACACCTTC.

The V call is TRBV18, the J call TRBJ1-5; D unresolved. Germline V lookup: CDR1 KGHSH, CDR2 LQKENI. This CDR3 spans 14 amino acids. Trimming took off 3 bases at V and 2 bases at J, with 8 bases between the two ends. CDR3 in DNA: TGTGCCAGCTCACCCGGGAGAGGCAATCAGCCCCAGCATTTT. It is translated as CASSPGRGNQPQHF.

CDR3 coding DNA: TGTGCCAGCAGTCGCAGACAGGGTCGAGATGAGCAGTTCTTC. Protein sequence: CASSRRQGRDEQFF. V gene TRBV13 combines with J gene TRBJ2-1; 7 bases line up with TRBD1. From germline, CDR1 is PRHDT and CDR2 FYEKMQ (reference sequence). The CDR3 runs 14 residues. Trimming removed 6 bases from V and 8 bases from J; junction bases left unmatched: 10.

This chain joins TRBV27 and TRBJ1-3; weak D call: TRBD1 (6 bases). V was cut by 3 bases and J by 2 bases, with 11 bases left in between. The length of the CDR3 is 15 residues. Germline assignment: CDR1 MNHEY and CDR2 SMNVEV (reference sequence). CDR3 region: CASSFQGRTGNTIYF. In nucleotides, the CDR3 is TGTGCCAGCAGTTTTCAGGGGCGGACTGGAAACACCATATATTTT.

This rearrangement joins TRBV19 to TRBJ2-7; D possibly corresponds to TRBD2 (5 bases). V gave up 6 bases and J gave up 3 bases, with 15 bases separating them. The CDR3 runs to 14 residues. Germline V gives CDR1 LNHDA, CDR2 SQIVND (reference sequence). CDR3 sequence: CASSPRERDYEQYF. In DNA form, the CDR3 reads TGTGCCAGTAGCCCGAGGGAACGAGACTACGAGCAGTACTTC.

This chain links TRBV15 with TRBJ1-2, with a tentative D call TRBD1 (5 bases). CDR3 length: 15 amino acids. Deletions cut 1 base from V and 4 bases from J, with 13 bases between. Germline V CDR1 and CDR2: LNHNV, YYDKDF (reference sequence). The CDR3 DNA sequence: TGTGCCACCAGCAGAGGGGGGGGTGACGGCTATGGCTACACCTTC. This gives the protein CATSRGGGDGYGYTF.